The rows below give T cell receptor beta chains drawn from one sample of a study of T cell responses to AZD1222 COVID-19 vaccine. Method: immunoSEQ multiplex PCR; TCRdb's copy keeps in-frame clones and lacks some. The sample lists over 100,000 clones; 86% were seen once. The material was peripheral blood, obtained on day 0 of AZD1222 vaccination. The receptors derive from an adult in good health. The CDR3 runs from the conserved cysteine through the conserved F or W. The D gene is left open where the match is weak.

V gene	D gene	J gene	CDR3 protein
TRBV28	TRBD1	TRBJ1-2	CASSAHRGFDYGYTF
TRBV7-2	TRBD1	TRBJ2-2	CASSHDRGHVTGELFF
TRBV7-3	-	TRBJ2-1	CASSPLGAAGDEQFF
TRBV5-1	-	TRBJ1-2	CASSPGQNYGYTF
TRBV12-2	-	TRBJ2-1	CASRLGPQGLSSYNEQFF
TRBV29-1	-	TRBJ1-1	CSVRKQAGDTEAFF
TRBV7-3	-	TRBJ2-3	CASSPWGGATDTQYF
TRBV30	-	TRBJ1-1	CAWSIALTKNTEAFF
TRBV24-1	-	TRBJ1-5	CATSDRVDQPQHF
TRBV5-4	-	TRBJ2-7	CASSSPGDSPYEQYF
TRBV29-1	-	TRBJ1-1	CSVEAPTVEAFF
TRBV7-2	-	TRBJ1-2	CASSLVMQASYYGYTF
TRBV4-3	TRBD1	TRBJ1-2	CASSQDRGHGYTF
TRBV9	-	TRBJ1-2	CASARDTNYGYTF
TRBV5-1	-	TRBJ2-1	CASSSPVFRWGSEQFF
TRBV10-3	-	TRBJ2-3	CATVGVASTDTQYF
TRBV6-2/TRBV6-3	-	TRBJ1-6	CASSSGSSYNSPLHF
TRBV5-1	-	TRBJ2-7	CASSLEVATSYEQYF
TRBV7-7	-	TRBJ2-5	CASSLQSGQETQYF
TRBV7-9	-	TRBJ2-7	CASSWRKGNPYEQYF
TRBV5-1	-	TRBJ2-5	CASSLAGAYQETQYF
TRBV19	TRBD1	TRBJ1-1	CASSPGGTDTEAFF
TRBV10-3	-	TRBJ2-7	CAISGPDAHEQYF
TRBV18	-	TRBJ2-7	CASSPPTGSRYEQYF
TRBV7-3	-	TRBJ2-1	CASSLTAGSYNEQFF
TRBV24-1	-	TRBJ1-1	CATSDRDTEAFF
TRBV12-5	-	TRBJ2-1	CASGSNTGSTYNEQFF